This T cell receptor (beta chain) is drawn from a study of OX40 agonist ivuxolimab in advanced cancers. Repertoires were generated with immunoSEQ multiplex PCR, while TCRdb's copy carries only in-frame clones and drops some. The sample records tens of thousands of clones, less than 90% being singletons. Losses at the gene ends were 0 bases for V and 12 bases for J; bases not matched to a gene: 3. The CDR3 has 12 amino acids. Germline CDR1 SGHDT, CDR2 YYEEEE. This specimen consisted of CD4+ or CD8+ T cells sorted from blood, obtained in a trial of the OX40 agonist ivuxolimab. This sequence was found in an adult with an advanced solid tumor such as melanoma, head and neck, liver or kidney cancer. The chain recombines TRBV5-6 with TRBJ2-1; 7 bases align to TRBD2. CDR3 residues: CASSLAGGLQFF. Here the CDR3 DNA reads TGTGCCAGCAGCTTGGCGGGGGGTTTGCAGTTCTTC.